This TCR beta chain is from a study of blood T cells in healthy people across ages. The CDR3 runs to 20 residues. Germline V gene lookup returns CDR1 SGHAT and CDR2 FQDESV (reference sequence). Losses at the gene ends were 1 base for V and 2 bases for J; bases not matched to a gene: 13. A J-beta primer mix and a sample-barcoded 5' primer were used in a second PCR of roughly 6 to 11 cycles. TCRdb reanalysed the 5' RACE reads using MiXCR and keeps one entry per CDR3 protein. Of about 780,000 distinct CDR3 sequences in the sample, around a quarter were seen once. To note about this clonotype: What it binds is unknown.

Whole-study findings and limits: Researchers report that TCR beta diversity correlated strongly with naive T cell percentage.

Each sample used at least 7 million PBMCs. These records were also assigned to another study, of T cells of mothers and their children. That source adds: At around 1.6 ug per 15 ul, all of the extracted RNA went into cDNA synthesis.

The sequencing sample was made of blood. This receptor was obtained from a boy between 5 and 17 years old in good health. The chain recombines TRBV11-1 with TRBJ2-1; TRBD2 agrees at 11 bases. The CDR3 spells CASSLGASGGPLSPYNEQFF. CDR3 nucleotides: TGTGCCAGCAGCTTAGGGGCTAGCGGGGGGCCGTTGAGCCCCTACAATGAGCAGTTCTTC.